The T cell receptor (beta chain) described here comes from a study of early T cells in non-severe SARS-CoV-2 infection. Study in general: Sequencing targeted bulk RNA from unsorted whole blood, leaving chains unpaired.

Unique molecular identifiers tagged individual cDNA molecules. TCRdb reprocessed the 5' RACE reads with MiXCR, giving one entry per CDR3 protein. This sample has tens of thousands of distinct CDR3 sequences; around 4% occur once, and the top ten carry around 19%. This clonotype was recorded many times. Antigen unknown. CDR1 and CDR2 from the germline V gene are SGHRS and YFSETQ. V was pared by 0 bases and J by 9 bases, with 12 bases between. The CDR3 covers 13 residues. Points from the study as a whole: VDJdb matches were skewed toward anti-spike CD8 T cell responses.

The receptor's source is an adult who was a healthcare worker with PCR-confirmed SARS-CoV-2 infection or an uninfected control (not recorded which). The source material was whole blood. This chain joins TRBV5-1 and TRBJ1-1, with D perhaps TRBD1 (5 bases). For the CDR3, the DNA is TGCGCCAGCAGCTTGGCTGCTGGGGGGAAAGCTTTCTTT. Translation gives CASSLAAGGKAFF.